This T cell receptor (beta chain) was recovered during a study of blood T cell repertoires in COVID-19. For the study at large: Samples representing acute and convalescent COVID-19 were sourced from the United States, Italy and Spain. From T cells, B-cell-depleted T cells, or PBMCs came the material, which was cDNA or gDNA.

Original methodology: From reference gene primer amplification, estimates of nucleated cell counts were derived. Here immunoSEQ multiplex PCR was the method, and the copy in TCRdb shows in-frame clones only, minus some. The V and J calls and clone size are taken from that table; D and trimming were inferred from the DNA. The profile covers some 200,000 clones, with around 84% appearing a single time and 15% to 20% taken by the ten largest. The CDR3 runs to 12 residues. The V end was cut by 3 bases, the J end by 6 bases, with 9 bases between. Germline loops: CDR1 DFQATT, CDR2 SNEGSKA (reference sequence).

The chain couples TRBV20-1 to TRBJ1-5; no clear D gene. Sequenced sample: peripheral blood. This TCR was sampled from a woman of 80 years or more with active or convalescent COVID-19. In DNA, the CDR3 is TGCAGTGCTAGTTTCGGGAGTCAGCCCCAGCATTTT. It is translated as CSASFGSQPQHF.